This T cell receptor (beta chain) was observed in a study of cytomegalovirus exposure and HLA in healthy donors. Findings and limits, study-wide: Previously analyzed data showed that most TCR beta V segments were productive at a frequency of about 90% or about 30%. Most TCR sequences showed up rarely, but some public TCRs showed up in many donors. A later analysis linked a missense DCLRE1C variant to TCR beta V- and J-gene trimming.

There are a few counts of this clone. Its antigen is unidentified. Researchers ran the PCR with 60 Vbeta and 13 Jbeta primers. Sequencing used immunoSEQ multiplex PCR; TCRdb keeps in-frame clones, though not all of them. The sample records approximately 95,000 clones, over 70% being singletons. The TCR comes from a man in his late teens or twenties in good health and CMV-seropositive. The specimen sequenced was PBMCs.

DNA for the CDR3: TGCGCCAGCAGTGGGCGACAGGGGGGATCTTTCTACGAGCAGTACTTC. Translating gives CASSGRQGGSFYEQYF. The chain carries TRBV4-1 and TRBJ2-7; 9 bases are shared with TRBD1. Germline lookup yields CDR1 MGHRA and CDR2 YSYEKL. The CDR3 covers 16 residues. The ends lost 6 bases at V and 3 bases at J; junction bases unmatched: 12.